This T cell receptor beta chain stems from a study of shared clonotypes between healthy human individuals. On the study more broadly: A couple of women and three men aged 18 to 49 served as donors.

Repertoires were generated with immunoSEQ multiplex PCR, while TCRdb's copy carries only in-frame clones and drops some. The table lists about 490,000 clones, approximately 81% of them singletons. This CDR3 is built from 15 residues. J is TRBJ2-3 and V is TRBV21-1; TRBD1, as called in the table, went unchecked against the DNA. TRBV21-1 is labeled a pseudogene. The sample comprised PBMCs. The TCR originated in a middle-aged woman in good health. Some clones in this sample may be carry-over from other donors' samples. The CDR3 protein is CASPTGDSFSDTQYF. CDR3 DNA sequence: TGTGCCAGCCCGACCGGGGACAGCTTCTCAGATACGCAGTATTTT.